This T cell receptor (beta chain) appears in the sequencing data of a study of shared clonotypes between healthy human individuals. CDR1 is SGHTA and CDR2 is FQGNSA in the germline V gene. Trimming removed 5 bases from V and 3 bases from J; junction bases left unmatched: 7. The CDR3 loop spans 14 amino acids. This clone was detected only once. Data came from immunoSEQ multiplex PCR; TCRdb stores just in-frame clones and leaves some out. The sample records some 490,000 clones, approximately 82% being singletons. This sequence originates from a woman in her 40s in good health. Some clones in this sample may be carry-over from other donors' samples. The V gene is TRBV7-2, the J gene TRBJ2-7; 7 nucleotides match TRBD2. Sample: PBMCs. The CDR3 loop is CASSLSGTIYEQYF. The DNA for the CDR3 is TGTGCCAGCAGCCTCAGCGGGACGATCTACGAGCAGTACTTC.